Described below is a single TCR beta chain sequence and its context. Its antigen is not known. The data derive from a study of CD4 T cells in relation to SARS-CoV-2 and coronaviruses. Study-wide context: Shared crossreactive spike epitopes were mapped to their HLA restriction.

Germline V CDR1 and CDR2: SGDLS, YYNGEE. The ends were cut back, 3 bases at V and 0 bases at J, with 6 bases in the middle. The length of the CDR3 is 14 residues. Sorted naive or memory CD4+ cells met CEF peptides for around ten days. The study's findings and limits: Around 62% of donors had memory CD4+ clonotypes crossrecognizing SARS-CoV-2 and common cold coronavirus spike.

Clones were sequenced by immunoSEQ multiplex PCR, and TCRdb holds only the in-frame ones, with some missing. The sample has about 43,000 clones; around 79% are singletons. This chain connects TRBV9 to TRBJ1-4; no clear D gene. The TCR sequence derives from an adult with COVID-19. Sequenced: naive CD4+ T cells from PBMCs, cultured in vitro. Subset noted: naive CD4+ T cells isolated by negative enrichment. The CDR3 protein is CASSERTTNEKLFF. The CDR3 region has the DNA TGTGCCAGCAGCGAGAGAACAACTAATGAAAAACTGTTTTTT.